This TCR beta chain was documented in a study of CD8 T cells in ankylosing spondylitis. The CDR3 covers 15 residues. With 7 bases clipped from V and 2 bases from J, the junction kept 9 bases outside the gene matches. Germline V CDR1 and CDR2: MNHNS, SASEGT. There are a few counts of this clonotype. TCRdb re-analysed the 5' RACE reads in MiXCR, keeping a single row per CDR3 protein. The sample carries 300,000 to 350,000 distinct CDR3 sequences, about 15% recorded once. This sequence joins TRBV6-1 and TRBJ2-3, with 7 bases matching TRBD2. The source of this sequence is a male donor with ankylosing spondylitis or in good health (not recorded which). The sequenced material came from blood, either unsorted or a sorted T cell fraction (not recorded which). The CDR3 region has the DNA TGTGCCAGCATCTCACTAGCGACGAACACAGATACGCAGTATTTT. As protein: CASISLATNTDTQYF.